A selection of T cell receptor beta chains follows, all from one sample in a study of OX40 agonist ivuxolimab in advanced cancers. Sequenced by immunoSEQ multiplex PCR; TCRdb stores in-frame clones only, minus some. Of under 75,000 clones listed, around nine tenths are singletons. This specimen consisted of CD4+ or CD8+ T cells sorted from blood, obtained in a trial of the OX40 agonist ivuxolimab. These receptors all come from an adult with an advanced solid tumor such as melanoma, head and neck, liver or kidney cancer. The CDR3 runs from the conserved cysteine through the conserved F or W. The D gene is left open where the match is weak. A clone size is listed for some rows: how often the clone was seen (once, few, many), or a class if it is expanded.

TRBD1	TRBV5-4	NA	TRBJ1-1	CASSLVGTAEAFF	TGTGCCAGCAGCTTGGTGGGGACAGCAGAAGCTTTCTTT
NA	TRBV28	NA	TRBJ2-3	CASSPPHYTDTQYF	TGTGCCAGCAGCCCCCCTCACTACACAGATACGCAGTATTTT
TRBD1	TRBV6-1	few	TRBJ1-1	CASSASGTGEAFF	TGTGCCAGCAGTGCCTCGGGGACAGGAGAAGCTTTCTTT
NA	TRBV2	NA	TRBJ2-3	CASSNGGDTQYF	TGTGCCAGCAGTAACGGGGGAGATACGCAGTATTTT
TRBD2	TRBV7-2	few	TRBJ2-7	CASSLASGSNYEQYF	TGTGCCAGCAGCTTAGCTAGCGGGAGTAACTACGAGCAGTACTTC
NA	TRBV6-5	NA	TRBJ1-1	CASSTLADSFTEAFF	TGTGCCAGCAGCACATTGGCGGACAGTTTCACTGAAGCTTTCTTT
NA	TRBV10-3	few	TRBJ2-7	CAISPGSSYEQYF	TGTGCCATCAGTCCCGGTTCCTCCTACGAGCAGTACTTC
NA	TRBV28	once	TRBJ2-7	CASRSGYEQYF	TGTGCCAGCAGGAGCGGCTACGAGCAGTACTTC
NA	TRBV30	NA	TRBJ2-7	CAWSVQAYEQYF	TGTGCCTGGAGTGTACAAGCCTACGAGCAGTACTTC
TRBD2	TRBV29-1	NA	TRBJ2-3	CSVGGTNTDTQYF	TGCAGCGTTGGAGGGACTAACACAGATACGCAGTATTTT
NA	TRBV27	few	TRBJ2-1	CASSSLGGSYNEQFF	TGTGCCAGCAGTTCCCTCGGAGGATCCTACAATGAGCAGTTCTTC
TRBD2	TRBV15	NA	TRBJ2-3	CATSRDRLAGNTDTQYF	TGTGCCACCAGCAGAGATAGGTTAGCGGGGAACACAGATACGCAGTATTTT
NA	TRBV29-1	NA	TRBJ1-2	CSVFGTDNYGYTF	TGCAGCGTATTCGGGACCGACAACTATGGCTACACCTTC
TRBD2	TRBV28	NA	TRBJ2-7	CASTTSGSASYEQYF	TGTGCCAGCACCACAAGCGGGAGTGCTTCGTACGAGCAGTACTTC
NA	TRBV19	NA	TRBJ2-3	CASSIGGQSTDTQYF	TGTGCCAGTAGTATTGGAGGGCAAAGCACAGATACGCAGTATTTT
TRBD2	TRBV5-6	NA	TRBJ2-1	CASSRLAGGMLDEQFF	TGTGCCAGCAGCAGGCTAGCGGGAGGGATGCTGGATGAGCAGTTCTTC
TRBD2	TRBV6-1	once	TRBJ2-1	CASSEDQGTTNEQFF	TGTGCCAGCAGTGAAGATCAAGGGACTACCAATGAGCAGTTCTTC
TRBD1	TRBV27	NA	TRBJ2-2	CASSLWPGGNTGELFF	TGTGCCAGCAGTTTGTGGCCAGGGGGCAACACCGGGGAGCTGTTTTTT
TRBD1	TRBV28	NA	TRBJ1-6	CASSTGQQIYNSPLHF	TGTGCCAGCAGCACGGGACAGCAAATCTATAATTCACCCCTCCACTTT
NA	TRBV30	NA	TRBJ2-7	CAWKPGDSYEQYF	TGTGCCTGGAAACCCGGGGATTCCTACGAGCAGTACTTC
TRBD2	TRBV6-5	NA	TRBJ2-1	CASSTGTRINEQFF	TGTGCCAGCAGTACCGGGACTAGGATCAATGAGCAGTTCTTC
NA	TRBV2	NA	TRBJ1-1	CASSESTTRAFF	TGTGCCAGCAGTGAATCTACGACACGGGCTTTCTTT
NA	TRBV30	NA	TRBJ1-5	CACSRDNQPQHF	TGTGCCTGTAGCAGGGACAATCAGCCCCAGCATTTT
NA	TRBV11-3	NA	TRBJ1-3	CASSSTQGNTIYF	TGTGCCAGCAGCTCGACTCAAGGAAACACCATATATTTT
NA	TRBV19	NA	TRBJ1-1	CASSNPPGVNTEAFF	TGTGCCAGTAGTAACCCCCCGGGGGTGAACACTGAAGCTTTCTTT
TRBD1	TRBV9	NA	TRBJ1-1	CASSVVPGGAEAFF	TGTGCCAGCAGCGTAGTTCCAGGGGGAGCTGAAGCTTTCTTT
NA	TRBV5-1	NA	TRBJ1-1	CASSLRPGADTEAFF	TGCGCCAGCAGCTTGAGGCCAGGGGCTGACACTGAAGCTTTCTTT
NA	TRBV13	NA	TRBJ2-1	CASRSSVSSYNEQFF	TGTGCCAGCAGATCTAGCGTCAGCTCCTACAATGAGCAGTTCTTC
NA	TRBV11-3	once	TRBJ1-2	CASSLAQMSGVYGYTF	TGTGCCAGCAGCTTAGCCCAAATGTCGGGGGTCTATGGCTACACCTTC
TRBD1	TRBV29-1	few	TRBJ1-2	CSVGGTVGYTF	TGCAGCGTTGGAGGGACAGTTGGCTACACCTTC
NA	TRBV5-5	NA	TRBJ2-7	CASSLGLAKTYEQYF	TGTGCCAGCAGCTTGGGGCTAGCCAAAACCTACGAGCAGTACTTC
TRBD2	TRBV2	NA	TRBJ2-1	CASSTRAGGPGNEQFF	TGTGCCAGCAGTACCAGAGCGGGAGGGCCCGGCAATGAGCAGTTCTTC
TRBD2	TRBV11-2	NA	TRBJ2-7	CASKRRGGSLYEQYF	TGTGCCAGCAAGAGAAGGGGCGGGAGTTTGTACGAGCAGTACTTC